Each of the 30 T cell receptor beta chains below was sequenced from the same sample in a study of response to subunit inactivated influenza vaccine. TCRdb reprocessed the RT-PCR reads via MiXCR and lists one record per CDR3 protein. Here the sample spans fewer than 750,000 distinct CDR3 sequences, approximately 14% being singletons. The specimen comprised PBMCs from blood, sampled roughly 12 days after vaccination. The receptors stem from a man aged 50-59 years who received an inactivated influenza vaccine.

This clonotype was seen a few times. The chain is built from TRBV11-2 and TRBJ2-7, with D hard to call. With 2 bases removed from V and 4 bases from J, the gap between germline ends came to 12 bases. The CDR3 length is 14 residues. Germline loops: CDR1 SGHAT, CDR2 FQNNGV. The DNA for the CDR3 is TGTGCCAGCAGCTTACGGTTCAGTACTTACGAGCAGTACTTC. As protein: CASSLRFSTYEQYF.

J is TRBJ2-4 and V is TRBV9; TRBD2 might be the D (6 bases). The CDR3 loop spans 18 amino acids. Trimming took off 4 bases at V and 8 bases at J, with 28 bases between the two ends. Germline CDR1 reads SGDLS; CDR2 reads YYNGEE. This CDR3 reads CASSTPRGSGNIGDIQYF. The CDR3 DNA sequence: TGTGCCAGCAGCACCCCCCGGGGTAGCGGAAATATAGGGGACATTCAGTACTTC.

Ten or more counts support this clonotype. The chain employs TRBV20-1 and TRBJ1-1; D unclear. The germline gives CDR1 DFQATT, CDR2 SNEGSKA (reference sequence). The CDR3 has 11 residues. V lost 5 bases and J 3 bases, leaving 7 bases between the germline ends. The CDR3 sequence: CSAVPHTEAFF. CDR3 in DNA: TGCAGTGCTGTACCCCACACTGAAGCTTTCTTT.

The rearrangement joins TRBV6-2 or TRBV6-3 to TRBJ1-2, with D hard to call. V dropped 0 bases and J dropped 1 base, with 9 bases sitting between them. The CDR3 consists of 15 residues. The germline CDR1 and CDR2 sequences are MNHEY and SVGEGT. The CDR3 region is CASSYSFSLNYGYTF. In DNA form, the CDR3 reads TGTGCCAGCAGTTACTCGTTTTCCCTTAACTATGGCTACACCTTC.

This clonotype has only a few counts. The chain recombines TRBV28 with TRBJ1-2, with D possibly TRBD1 on 5 matching bases. Germline-derived CDR1 and CDR2 are MDHEN and SYDVKM. The CDR3 runs to 11 residues. The V and J ends lost 10 bases and 3 bases respectively, with 9 bases between them. CDR3 in DNA: TGTGCCACCCAGGGATACTATGGCTACACCTTC. Encoded protein: CATQGYYGYTF.

The rearrangement links TRBV30 to TRBJ1-5, with D hard to call. The V gene's germline CDR1 is GTSNPN and CDR2 SVGIG (reference sequence). The CDR3 contains 14 residues. V lost 0 bases and J lost 5, with 11 bases in between. The CDR3 region is CAWSVLRSDQPQHF. The CDR3, as DNA: TGTGCCTGGAGTGTACTTAGGTCTGATCAGCCCCAGCATTTT. The full variable domain, in which reference TRBV30 and TRBJ1-5 provide the parts outside the CDR3, is SQTIHQWPATLVQPVGSPLSLECTVEGTSNPNLYWYRQAAGRGLQLLFYSVGIGQISSEVPQNLSASRPQDRQFILSSKKLLLSDSGFYLCAWSVLRSDQPQHFGDGTRLSIL.

V is TRBV29-1 and J is TRBJ2-2, with 11 bases matching TRBD2. V gave up 7 bases and J gave up 2 bases; unmatched junction bases: 3. Germline V gives CDR1 SQVTM, CDR2 ANQGSEA. The CDR3 contains 14 residues. The CDR3 DNA follows: TGCAGCGCGAGACTAGCGGGAAACACCGGGGAGCTGTTTTTT. This codes for CSARLAGNTGELFF.

This clonotype showed up just a few times. The rearrangement uses TRBV12-3 or TRBV12-4 and TRBJ2-7; TRBD1 matches at 7 bases. This CDR3 has 13 amino acids. V trimming: 6 bases; J trimming: 6 bases; junction bases outside the gene matches: 8. The CDR3 sequence: CASRTGSYGEQYF. The CDR3 nucleotides are TGTGCCAGCAGGACAGGGTCATACGGCGAGCAGTACTTC.

The chain carries TRBV20-1 and TRBJ2-3; D unresolved. The V end lost 2 bases, the J end lost 2 bases, and 11 bases lay between the germline ends. The CDR3 contains 14 residues. The germline V gene has CDR1 DFQATT and CDR2 SNEGSKA (reference sequence). CDR3 residues: CSARLKFTTDTQYF. In DNA, the CDR3 is TGCAGTGCTAGACTTAAGTTCACCACAGATACGCAGTATTTT.

This clonotype appeared many times. The chain couples TRBV29-1 to TRBJ1-2; 7 nucleotides align to TRBD1. V lost 8 bases, J lost 4 bases, and 4 bases stayed unmatched. Germline V lookup: CDR1 SQVTM, CDR2 ANQGSEA. CDR3 size: 11 residues. The CDR3 coding sequence is TGCAGCATCCGGGACAGCTATGGCTACACCTTC. Residues: CSIRDSYGYTF. The full variable domain, in which reference TRBV29-1 and TRBJ1-2 provide the parts outside the CDR3, is SAVISQKPSRDICQRGTSLTIQCQVDSQVTMMFWYRQQPGQSLTLIATANQGSEATYESGFVIDKFPISRPNLTFSTLTVSNMSPEDSSIYLCSIRDSYGYTFGSGTRLTVV.

This clonotype was counted a few times. This chain joins TRBV3-1 and TRBJ1-1; D uncertain. The germline CDR1 and CDR2 sequences are LGHDT and YNNKEL (reference sequence). The CDR3 is 15 amino acids. V was cut by 3 bases and J by 1 base, with 12 bases left in between. The CDR3 sequence: CASSQASVRNTEAFF. The CDR3 region has the DNA TGTGCCAGCAGCCAGGCCTCCGTTCGGAACACTGAAGCTTTCTTT.

This clonotype has just a few counts. This chain uses TRBV20-1 with TRBJ2-3; a weak D match, TRBD1 (5 bases). The ends were cut back, 0 bases at V and 6 bases at J, with 22 bases in the middle. There are 17 residues in the CDR3. Germline V gene sequence: CDR1 DFQATT, CDR2 SNEGSKA (reference sequence). CDR3 DNA: TGCAGTGCTAGAGATCTTTACAGGCTGTATGATTTGGATACGCAGTATTTT. Translating gives CSARDLYRLYDLDTQYF.

This clonotype turned up a few times. The V gene is TRBV7-9, the J gene TRBJ2-3, with D unclear. The length of the CDR3 is 13 residues. Germline CDR1 and CDR2: SEHNR and FQNEAQ (reference sequence). Trimming took off 7 bases at V and 4 bases at J, with 12 bases between the two ends. CDR3 DNA: TGTGCCAGCAAACACGTCATTGCAGATACGCAGTATTTT. Amino acids: CASKHVIADTQYF.

A word on this clonotype: The junction and the germline gene differ at one end; a read error may be behind it. The J gene is TRBJ2-7, the V gene TRBV20-1; D could derive from TRBD1 or TRBD2 (6 bases each). There are 13 residues in the CDR3. Germline V gene data show CDR1 as DFQATT and CDR2 as SNEGSKA (reference sequence). This chain's CDR3 is CSARGGRPYEQYF. The CDR3 DNA sequence: TGCAGTGCCAGAGGGGGGAGGCCCTACGAGCAGTACTTC.

This clonotype was seen more than once but under ten times. The chain uses TRBV7-9 and TRBJ2-2; TRBD2 matches 9 bases. The length of the CDR3 is 15 residues. V shed 5 bases and J 5 bases; nucleotides not matched to a gene: 6. The V gene's germline CDR1 is SEHNR and CDR2 FQNEAQ (reference sequence). CDR3 nucleotides: TGTGCCAGCAGCCAAGTCGCGGGAGGGACCGGGGAGCTGTTTTTT. Protein product: CASSQVAGGTGELFF.

The chain combines TRBV20-1 with TRBJ2-7; a possible D gene is TRBD2 (6 bases). Germline loops: CDR1 DFQATT, CDR2 SNEGSKA (reference sequence). Trimming removed 6 bases from V and 2 bases from J, with 17 bases in between. The CDR3 loop spans 14 amino acids. This CDR3 is CSADPGLETYEQYF. The CDR3 DNA is TGCAGTGCCGACCCGGGACTCGAAACCTACGAGCAGTACTTC.

This clonotype was picked up a small number of times. The chain couples TRBV27 to TRBJ2-1, with 8 positions matching TRBD2. Germline V gene sequence: CDR1 MNHEY, CDR2 SMNVEV (reference sequence). This CDR3 is built from 16 residues. Germline trimming cut 4 bases from V and 8 bases from J; bases unmatched to any gene: 13. CDR3 coding DNA: TGTGCCAGCAGTTCATCCCCCCCTAGCGGGTATTATGAGCAGTTCTTC. Protein: CASSSSPPSGYYEQFF.

V is TRBV5-8 and J is TRBJ2-1; 7 bases map to TRBD2. CDR1 SGHTS and CDR2 YDEGEE come from the germline V gene. V lost 6 bases, J lost 8 bases, and 11 bases stayed unmatched. This CDR3 is built from 14 residues. Here the CDR3 reads CASILSGTLYEQFF. CDR3 in DNA: TGTGCCAGCATTCTCAGCGGGACTCTGTATGAGCAGTTCTTC.

This clonotype was picked up a small number of times. The chain combines TRBV10-3 with TRBJ2-3; 7 nucleotides match TRBD1. Germline assignment: CDR1 ENHRY and CDR2 SYGVKD. Unmatched junction bases numbered 2, after V lost 7 bases and J lost 1 base. This CDR3 comprises 13 residues. The CDR3 sequence: CAINGQGTDTQYF. CDR3 coding DNA: TGTGCCATCAACGGACAGGGCACAGATACGCAGTATTTT.

This clonotype came up a few times. The chain links TRBV5-1 to TRBJ1-2; TRBD1 agrees at 11 bases. Germline V lookup: CDR1 SGHRS, CDR2 YFSETQ. The CDR3 spans 15 residues. With 4 bases clipped from V and 0 bases from J, the junction kept 2 bases outside the gene matches. The CDR3 DNA reads TGCGCCAGCAGCAGGGACAGGGGGACTAACTATGGCTACACCTTC. It codes for CASSRDRGTNYGYTF.

This clonotype was seen only a few times. The chain links TRBV18 to TRBJ2-7; no reliable D call. This CDR3 has 13 residues. CDR1 is KGHSH and CDR2 is LQKENI in the germline V gene. V was trimmed by 0 bases and J by 2 bases, leaving 5 bases between them. DNA for the CDR3: TGTGCCAGCTCACCACCGAGCGCCTACGAGCAGTACTTC. Encoded protein: CASSPPSAYEQYF.

The chain carries TRBV6-2 or TRBV6-3 and TRBJ2-7; 7 bases line up with TRBD1. The CDR3 totals 12 residues. Germline V gives CDR1 MNHEY, CDR2 SVGEGT. V shed 2 bases and J 7 bases; nucleotides not matched to a gene: 2. CDR3 DNA: TGTGCCAGCAGTTACGACAGGGAGGAGCAGTACTTC. Translated, it gives CASSYDREEQYF.

This clonotype has a handful of counts. The chain links TRBV29-1 to TRBJ1-1; D unresolved. This CDR3 spans 13 amino acids. Trimming took off 4 bases at V and 4 bases at J, with 13 bases between the two ends. The germline V gene encodes CDR1 SQVTM and CDR2 ANQGSEA. CDR3 in DNA: TGCAGCGTTGTACACGGTACTTCCACTGAAGCTTTCTTT. It translates to CSVVHGTSTEAFF.

This clonotype was picked up many times. CDR3 sequence: CSARMTTYNEQFF. CDR3 bases: TGCAGTGCTAGAATGACCACATACAATGAGCAGTTCTTC. The chain joins TRBV20-1 to TRBJ2-1; D is unclear. The V end lost 2 bases, the J end lost 4 bases, and 9 bases lay between the germline ends. The CDR3 loop spans 13 amino acids. The germline gives CDR1 DFQATT, CDR2 SNEGSKA (reference sequence).

The gene calls are TRBV15 and TRBJ2-1; TRBD2 matches at 8 bases. V was pared by 0 bases and J by 10 bases, with 8 bases of the junction left unmatched. Germline V gene sequence: CDR1 LNHNV, CDR2 YYDKDF (reference sequence). The CDR3 has 15 residues. The CDR3 loop is CATSRDFGGGLEQFF. The CDR3 DNA is TGTGCCACCAGCAGAGATTTCGGGGGGGGGTTGGAGCAGTTCTTC.

The V and J genes are TRBV15 and TRBJ2-1; weak D call: TRBD2 (5 bases). The CDR3 runs to 15 residues. Trimming removed 5 bases at V and 0 bases at J, with 11 bases between. Germline CDR1 reads LNHNV; CDR2 reads YYDKDF (reference sequence). CDR3 sequence: CATSLSGGSYNEQFF. CDR3 bases: TGTGCCACCAGCCTAAGCGGCGGCTCCTACAATGAGCAGTTCTTC.

The chain recombines TRBV7-2 with TRBJ2-2; weak D call: TRBD1 (6 bases). The CDR3 consists of 16 residues. Trimming removed 2 bases from V and 1 base from J, with 11 bases in between. CDR1 is SGHTA, CDR2 FQGNSA, per germline. DNA for the CDR3: TGTGCCAGCAGCTTACAAGGGACAAGGAACACCGGGGAGCTGTTTTTT. This gives the protein CASSLQGTRNTGELFF.

This clonotype occurred a few times. The chain links TRBV28 to TRBJ2-7; 8 bases match TRBD1. CDR1 is MDHEN, CDR2 SYDVKM, per germline. CDR3 length equals 20 residues. J gave up 1 base and V 1 base, and 18 bases lay outside the gene matches. The CDR3, as DNA: TGTGCCAGCAGTTTATATAGGATTTGGGTCCGGCGGACAGGGTCCTACGAGCAGTACTTC. Protein sequence: CASSLYRIWVRRTGSYEQYF.

This clonotype turned up a few times. The chain employs TRBV4-3 and TRBJ2-5; D is ambiguous. V lost 2 bases and J lost 4, with 11 bases in between. The V gene's germline CDR1 is LGHNA and CDR2 YSLEER. The length of the CDR3 is 14 residues. In DNA, the CDR3 is TGCGCCAGCAGCCAATACCAGGTTACAGAGACCCAGTACTTC. Translation gives CASSQYQVTETQYF.

This clonotype turned up a few times. The gene calls are TRBV5-6 and TRBJ2-7; TRBD2 agrees at 10 bases. This CDR3 region has 16 residues. Trimming took 0 bases from V and 0 from J; bases not matched to a gene: 3. CDR1 and CDR2 from the germline V gene are SGHDT and YYEEEE. CDR3: CASSLGTSGPSYEQYF. CDR3 DNA sequence: TGTGCCAGCAGCTTGGGGACTAGCGGCCCCTCCTACGAGCAGTACTTC.